This TCR beta chain was obtained from a study of blood T cell repertoires in COVID-19. Study details: Sites in the United States, Italy and Spain provided acute and convalescent COVID-19 samples. PBMCs, B-cell-depleted T cells, or T cells were the source of the cDNA or gDNA that made up the material.

Authors' processing steps: It was from reference gene primer amplification that nucleated cell counts were estimated. The repertoire was sequenced with immunoSEQ multiplex PCR; TCRdb's copy has only in-frame clones and lacks some. V, J and clone size are those of that table, while D and trimming were read from the DNA. The sample lists approximately 210,000 clones; 83% were seen once. The CDR3 has 16 amino acids. Germline lookup yields CDR1 SGHTA and CDR2 FQGNSA. Trimming took 2 bases from V and 1 from J, leaving 12 bases between them. The sample taken for sequencing was peripheral blood. J is TRBJ1-5 and V is TRBV7-2; D uncertain. This TCR came from a woman between 40 and 50 years old with active or convalescent COVID-19. CDR3 in DNA: TGTGCCAGCAGCTTAAGCGTGGGAGTGAGCAATCAGCCCCAGCATTTT. Translating it yields CASSLSVGVSNQPQHF.